A single sample gave rise to the 31 T cell receptor beta chains below, sequenced in a study of blood T cells in healthy people across ages (dated by TCRdb to 2015 to 2017). Library construction relied on 5' RACE. Sequencing was carried out with an Illumina HiSeq 2500. A second PCR of roughly 7 to 12 cycles was performed with a sample-barcoded 5' primer and a J-beta primer mix. TCRdb reprocessing: public reads trimmed at Q25 with fastp, clones called with MiXCR, in-frame beta chains kept. Each entry is one CDR3 protein sequence, shown with its most common DNA and genes. Across this sample there are 1.5 million or so distinct CDR3 sequences, with roughly 40% seen only once. The ten biggest clones cover 6.5% to 10% of the sample. Input material: blood. The receptors here all came from a young woman in good health.

The chain is built from TRBV2 and TRBJ2-1, with 11 bases identical to TRBD2. V lost 5 bases to trimming and J lost 15 bases; unmatched junction nucleotides: 0. Germline V lookup: CDR1 SNHLY, CDR2 FYNNEI. The CDR3 sequence is 10 residues long. The CDR3 DNA sequence: TGTGCCAGCAGTCTAGCGGGAGGGTTCTTC. Amino acids: CASSLAGGFF.

The chain combines TRBV2 with TRBJ2-7, with TRBD1 as a possible D gene (6 bases). The CDR3 extends over 14 amino acids. Germline-derived CDR1 and CDR2 are SNHLY and FYNNEI. V was pared by 3 bases and J by 2 bases, with 11 bases between. The CDR3 DNA sequence: TGTGCCAGCAGTGACTGGGACAAAGCCTACGAGCAGTACTTC. This gives the protein CASSDWDKAYEQYF. The full variable domain, in which reference TRBV2 and TRBJ2-7 provide the parts outside the CDR3, is EPEVTQTPSHQVTQMGQEVILRCVPISNHLYFYWYRQILGQKVEFLVSFYNNEISEKSEIFDDQFSVERPDGSNFTLKIRSTKLEDSAMYFCASSDWDKAYEQYFGPGTRLTVT.

The chain uses TRBV9 and TRBJ2-5, with 10 bases lining up with TRBD2. The ends lost 4 bases at V and 11 bases at J; junction bases unmatched: 17. The CDR3 is 16 amino acids. Germline V gene sequence: CDR1 SGDLS, CDR2 YYNGEE. The CDR3: CASSPSGGVVYNEQYF. The CDR3 DNA is TGTGCCAGCAGCCCTAGCGGGGGAGTCGTGTACAATGAGCAGTACTTC.

This clonotype was observed many times. The V and J genes are TRBV20-1 and TRBJ2-1; the match to TRBD2 covers 9 bases. The length of the CDR3 is 15 residues. The germline CDR1 and CDR2 sequences are DFQATT and SNEGSKA (reference sequence). J was trimmed by 10 bases and V by 5 bases; bases with no gene match: 15. The CDR3 nucleotides are TGCAGTGCTCCCCAGGGGGGTCTAGCGGGAAGGGAGCAGTTCTTC. It translates to CSAPQGGLAGREQFF.

This sequence joins TRBV7-2 and TRBJ2-3, with D possibly TRBD1 on 6 matching bases. The CDR3 sequence is 16 residues long. V was clipped by 3 bases and J by 6 bases, with 19 bases between them. Per germline, CDR1 SGHTA and CDR2 FQGNSA. Here the CDR3 reads CASSLSGQGLGDTQYF. The CDR3 DNA reads TGTGCCAGCAGCTTGAGTGGGCAGGGGTTGGGCGATACGCAGTATTTT.

CDR3 coding DNA: TGTGCCAGCAGCTCACAGGGACCGACCAACAATGAGCAGTTCTTC. As protein: CASSSQGPTNNEQFF. This chain connects TRBV11-2 to TRBJ2-1; D perhaps matches TRBD1 (6 bases). This CDR3 has 15 residues. Between the trimmed V and J ends, which lost 4 bases and 5 bases, there was a span of 15 bases. Germline CDR1 reads SGHAT; CDR2 reads FQNNGV.

CDR3 sequence: CASSQEGGEGNYGYTF. The CDR3 bases are TGTGCCAGCAGCCAAGAAGGGGGGGAGGGAAACTATGGCTACACCTTC. This sequence joins TRBV4-2 and TRBJ1-2; perhaps TRBD1 as D (6 bases). Trimming removed 0 bases from V and 2 bases from J, with 13 bases in between. This CDR3 has 16 amino acids. Germline CDR1 reads LGHNA; CDR2 reads YNFKEQ.

Only a few counts were recorded for this clonotype. This rearrangement joins TRBV29-1 to TRBJ2-1; D may match TRBD1 or TRBD2 (5 bases each). The DNA end is a closer match to TRBJ2-7, so the J assignment may be wrong. In germline, CDR1 is SQVTM, CDR2 ANQGSEA. This CDR3 spans 13 amino acids. The CDR3 coding sequence is TGCAGCGTTGGTTGGGGGAGCTACAATGAGCAGTACTTC. Translation: CSVGWGSYNEQYF.

The chain has TRBV4-1 and TRBJ1-1; TRBD1 agrees at 7 bases. The CDR3 runs 12 residues. V lost 3 bases and J lost 8; bases outside the gene matches: 3. CDR1 and CDR2 from the germline V gene are MGHRA and YSYEKL. The CDR3 DNA is TGCGCCAGCAGCCAGTTACAGGGGGAAGCTTTCTTT. Translation: CASSQLQGEAFF.

V usage is TRBV2 and J usage is TRBJ2-5, with 8 positions matching TRBD2. CDR3 length: 13 residues. Germline trimming cut 7 bases from V and 5 bases from J; bases unmatched to any gene: 6. The germline V gene has CDR1 SNHLY and CDR2 FYNNEI. The CDR3 protein is CASTRGLEETQYF. Here the CDR3 DNA reads TGTGCCAGCACCAGGGGACTAGAGGAGACCCAGTACTTC.

This clonotype turned up a few times. The V call is TRBV7-9, the J call TRBJ2-5, with D possibly being TRBD2 (5 bases). There are 16 residues in the CDR3. V was shortened by 4 bases and J by 1 base, with 16 bases between the two germline ends. In germline, CDR1 is SEHNR, CDR2 FQNEAQ (reference sequence). CDR3 DNA sequence: TGTGCCAGCAGCTCCAGCGCATCGGGATTCCAAGAGACCCAGTACTTC. It yields the protein CASSSSASGFQETQYF.

V gene TRBV20-1 combines with J gene TRBJ2-5; D possibly uses TRBD1 or TRBD2 (5 bases each). This CDR3 region has 13 residues. V lost 6 bases to trimming and J lost 1 base, with 12 bases between them. Per germline, CDR1 DFQATT and CDR2 SNEGSKA (reference sequence). DNA of the CDR3: TGCAGTGCCCGAACAGGACTCCAAGAGACCCAGTACTTC. Amino acid sequence: CSARTGLQETQYF.

At least ten counts were recorded for this clonotype. The chain links TRBV4-2 to TRBJ2-7; the D gene is possibly TRBD2 (5 bases). V gave up 2 bases and J gave up 0 bases, with 11 bases separating them. CDR1 LGHNA and CDR2 YNFKEQ come from the germline V gene. The CDR3 contains 15 residues. DNA of the CDR3: TGTGCCAGCAGCCAAACCCGGGGATCCTCCTACGAGCAGTACTTC. It is translated as CASSQTRGSSYEQYF.

The V and J genes are TRBV24-1 and TRBJ1-2, with 8 bases that match TRBD1. With 3 bases clipped from V and 3 bases from J, the junction kept 5 bases outside the gene matches. Germline CDR1 KGHDR, CDR2 SFDVKD. The CDR3 spans 15 residues. CDR3 protein: CATSDRTGRYYGYTF. CDR3 coding DNA: TGTGCCACCAGTGATCGGACAGGGAGGTACTATGGCTACACCTTC.

The chain employs TRBV12-5 and TRBJ2-4; tentatively, D is TRBD1 or TRBD2 (5 bases each). The J call is uncertain, as TRBJ2-7 better fits the DNA end. The CDR3 totals 16 residues. Germline CDR1 and CDR2: LGHNT and FRNRAP. CDR3 protein: CASGGTGRWLRYEQYF. CDR3 in DNA: TGTGCTAGTGGTGGGACGGGACGGTGGTTGCGATACGAGCAGTACTTC.

V usage is TRBV15 and J usage is TRBJ1-3; 9 nucleotides align to TRBD1. The CDR3 sequence is 15 residues long. CDR1 LNHNV and CDR2 YYDKDF come from the germline V gene (reference sequence). After removal of 11 bases from V and 0 bases from J, the junction contained 8 bases not matched to a gene. CDR3: CAAGTGLSSGNTIYF. CDR3 in DNA: TGTGCCGCGGGGACAGGGCTCAGCTCTGGAAACACCATATATTTT.

This clonotype was detected only once. For the CDR3, the DNA is TGCAGTGCTAGAGACACAGCGGGAGGAATATGGTACGAGCAGTACTTC. This codes for CSARDTAGGIWYEQYF. The V call is TRBV20-1, the J call TRBJ2-7, with 9 bases matching TRBD2. Germline CDR1 and CDR2: DFQATT and SNEGSKA (reference sequence). This CDR3 contains 16 residues. Trimming removed 0 bases from V and 4 bases from J; junction bases left unmatched: 10.

As to this clonotype: Possible read error: a much larger clone is one base away. V gene TRBV24-1 combines with J gene TRBJ2-5; D is perhaps TRBD2 (6 bases). The CDR3 totals 13 residues. Germline V lookup: CDR1 KGHDR, CDR2 SFDVKD. V lost 5 bases and J 11 bases, leaving 17 bases between the germline ends. The CDR3 nucleotides read TGTGCCACCAGTGCCTGGGACTCCAGCAGGCAGTACTTC. Its protein is CATSAWDSSRQYF.

In its sample, this clonotype was seen a few times. The chain recombines TRBV12-3 or TRBV12-4 with TRBJ1-1; D not certain. This CDR3 contains 15 residues. V was clipped by 5 bases and J by 3 bases, with 16 bases between them. The DNA for the CDR3 is TGTGCCAGCAGTCCCGCAGAATTGCTATACACTGAAGCTTTCTTT. It yields the protein CASSPAELLYTEAFF.

The V call is TRBV20-1, the J call TRBJ2-1, with 9 bases aligning to TRBD2. Germline CDR1 is DFQATT and CDR2 is SNEGSKA (reference sequence). There are 15 residues in the CDR3. The J segment lost 4 bases and the V segment lost 3 bases, leaving 7 bases of the junction unmatched. This CDR3 reads CSARRLAEIYNEQFF. CDR3 DNA sequence: TGCAGTGCTAGGAGACTAGCGGAGATTTACAATGAGCAGTTCTTC.

This clonotype was counted at least ten times. The genes are TRBV18 and TRBJ2-3; D is uncertain. CDR3 size: 12 residues. V gave up 2 bases and J gave up 2 bases, with 2 bases separating them. CDR1 is KGHSH and CDR2 is LQKENI in the germline V gene. CDR3 region: CASSPITDTQYF. CDR3 DNA: TGTGCCAGCTCACCAATCACAGATACGCAGTATTTT.

The CDR3 DNA sequence: TGTGCCAGCAGCCAAGATCTAGCGGGGGGGCCTAATGAGCAGTTCTTC. Protein: CASSQDLAGGPNEQFF. The V and J genes are TRBV4-2 and TRBJ2-1; TRBD2 agrees at 12 bases. With V trimmed by 0 bases and J by 7 bases, 4 bases remained unmatched. Germline loops: CDR1 LGHNA, CDR2 YNFKEQ. CDR3 length: 16 residues.

The gene calls are TRBV27 and TRBJ2-7; 7 nucleotides line up with TRBD1. The trim removed 2 bases at V and 2 bases at J, leaving 3 bases unmatched. The germline gives CDR1 MNHEY, CDR2 SMNVEV (reference sequence). This CDR3 contains 14 residues. CDR3: CASSLRGRTYEQYF. CDR3 nucleotides: TGTGCCAGCAGTTTAAGGGGGCGGACCTACGAGCAGTACTTC.

The chain employs TRBV6-1 and TRBJ2-1, with a weak D call TRBD1 (6 bases). Germline V gene sequence: CDR1 MNHNS, CDR2 SASEGT. V was pared by 1 base and J by 9 bases, with 16 bases between. The CDR3 length is 15 residues. CDR3 loop: CASSEGQVITGEQFF. CDR3 DNA sequence: TGTGCCAGCAGTGAAGGACAGGTGATAACGGGTGAGCAGTTCTTC.

This sequence joins TRBV4-1 and TRBJ1-2; D perhaps matches TRBD1 (5 bases). CDR1 is MGHRA and CDR2 is YSYEKL in the germline V gene. V lost 3 bases, J lost 4 bases, and 18 bases lay in between. The CDR3 is 16 amino acids. The CDR3 sequence is CASSQRVRANFYGYTF. CDR3 in DNA: TGCGCCAGCAGCCAGAGAGTCAGGGCCAACTTCTATGGCTACACCTTC.

In this sample, this clonotype turned up a few times. The rearrangement joins TRBV20-1 to TRBJ2-1; tentatively, D is TRBD2 (5 bases). This CDR3 region has 12 residues. Trimming pared 3 bases from V and 6 bases from J, leaving 9 bases between. Germline V gives CDR1 DFQATT, CDR2 SNEGSKA (reference sequence). CDR3 sequence (DNA): TGCAGTGCTAGTCCAGCGGTCAATGAGCAGTTCTTC. This gives the protein CSASPAVNEQFF.

This clonotype was counted between two and nine times. The genes are TRBV13 and TRBJ1-2; D is undetermined. The CDR3 runs to 14 residues. Germline-derived CDR1 and CDR2 are PRHDT and FYEKMQ (reference sequence). V was trimmed by 0 bases and J by 2 bases, leaving 7 bases between them. The CDR3 DNA is TGTGCCAGCAGCTTAGGAGGACGGAACTATGGCTACACCTTC. Amino acids: CASSLGGRNYGYTF.

V is TRBV28 and J is TRBJ2-5; the match to TRBD1 covers 8 bases. The CDR3 totals 14 residues. V dropped 8 bases and J dropped 5; count of bases not matched to a gene: 10. The V gene's germline CDR1 is MDHEN and CDR2 SYDVKM. As DNA, the CDR3 is TGTGCCAGCCTCGGACAGGGCAGGGTCGAGACCCAGTACTTC. Translating it yields CASLGQGRVETQYF.

This chain links TRBV12-3 or TRBV12-4 with TRBJ1-2; the D is unclear. CDR3 size: 14 residues. The ends were cut back, 7 bases at V and 4 bases at J, with 16 bases in the middle. CDR3 in DNA: TGTGCCAGCACCCAGGCTGGCTTGCCCTATGGCTACACCTTC. Translated: CASTQAGLPYGYTF.

This clonotype was detected only a few times. The chain employs TRBV7-8 and TRBJ2-1; weak D call: TRBD1 (6 bases). CDR1 is SGHVS, CDR2 FQNEAQ, per germline. The V end lost 6 bases, the J end lost 4 bases, and 16 bases lay between the germline ends. The CDR3 runs to 15 residues. The CDR3 here is CASSAGTPEYNEQFF. CDR3 in DNA: TGTGCCAGCAGTGCCGGGACACCCGAATACAATGAGCAGTTCTTC. Filled out from reference TRBV7-8 and TRBJ2-1, the complete variable domain reads GAGVSQSPRYKVAKRGQDVALRCDPISGHVSLFWYQQALGQGPEFLTYFQNEAQLDKSGLPSDRFFAERPEGSVSTLKIQRTQQEDSAVYLCASSAGTPEYNEQFFGPGTRLTVL.

The chain carries TRBV15 and TRBJ1-2; unclear D gene. This CDR3 is built from 15 residues. The germline CDR1 and CDR2 sequences are LNHNV and YYDKDF (reference sequence). Trimming left V 0 bases short and J 3 bases short, with 11 bases between. CDR3 sequence (DNA): TGTGCCACCAGCAGAGATCCTTCGGGGTACTATGGCTACACCTTC. Protein product: CATSRDPSGYYGYTF.